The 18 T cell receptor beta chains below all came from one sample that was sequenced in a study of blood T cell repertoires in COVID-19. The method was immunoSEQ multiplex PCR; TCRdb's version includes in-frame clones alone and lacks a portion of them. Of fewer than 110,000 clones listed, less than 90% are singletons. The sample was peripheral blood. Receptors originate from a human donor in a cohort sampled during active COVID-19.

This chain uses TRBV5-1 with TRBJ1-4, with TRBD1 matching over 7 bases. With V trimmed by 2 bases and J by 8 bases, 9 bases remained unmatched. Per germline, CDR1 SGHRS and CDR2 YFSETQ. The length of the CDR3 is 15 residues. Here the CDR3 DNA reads TGCGCCAGCAGCTTAGCAACAGGGGAGGAAGAAAAACTGTTTTTT. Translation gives CASSLATGEEEKLFF.

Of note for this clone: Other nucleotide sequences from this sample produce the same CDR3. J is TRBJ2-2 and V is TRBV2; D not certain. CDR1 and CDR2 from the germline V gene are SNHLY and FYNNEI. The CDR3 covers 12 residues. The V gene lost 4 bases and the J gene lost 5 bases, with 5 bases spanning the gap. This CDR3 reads CASSVSTGELFF. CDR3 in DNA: TGTGCCAGCAGTGTATCTACCGGGGAGCTGTTTTTT.

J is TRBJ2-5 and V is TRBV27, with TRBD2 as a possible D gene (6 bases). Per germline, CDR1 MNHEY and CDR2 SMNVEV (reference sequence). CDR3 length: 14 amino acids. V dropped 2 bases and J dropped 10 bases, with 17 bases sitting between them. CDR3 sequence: CASSLETPPGDQYF. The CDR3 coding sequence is TGTGCCAGCAGTTTAGAAACGCCTCCGGGGGACCAGTACTTC.

The CDR3 nucleotides are TGTGCCACCAGTGATTTAGTTACAGGGTTTTTCCAGTACGAGCAGTACTTC. Amino acid sequence: CATSDLVTGFFQYEQYF. The rearrangement uses TRBV24-1 and TRBJ2-7; perhaps TRBD1 as D (6 bases). V dropped 1 base and J dropped 4 bases, with 19 bases sitting between them. The CDR3 has 17 amino acids. Germline V CDR1 and CDR2: KGHDR, SFDVKD.

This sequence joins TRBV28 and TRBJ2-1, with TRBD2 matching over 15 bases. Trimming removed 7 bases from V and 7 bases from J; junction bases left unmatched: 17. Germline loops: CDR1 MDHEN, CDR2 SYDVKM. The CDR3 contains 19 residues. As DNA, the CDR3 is TGTGCCAGCAACACAGGGGGCACACCGGGACTAGCGGGAGGAAATGAGCAGTTCTTC. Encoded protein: CASNTGGTPGLAGGNEQFF.

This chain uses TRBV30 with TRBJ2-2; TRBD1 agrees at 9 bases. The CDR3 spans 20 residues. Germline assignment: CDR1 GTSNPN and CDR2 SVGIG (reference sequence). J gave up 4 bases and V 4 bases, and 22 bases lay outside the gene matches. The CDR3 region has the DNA TGTGCCTGGAAAATACCTTTGGGACAGGGAGACTTTACGCTCACCGGGGAGCTGTTTTTT. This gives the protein CAWKIPLGQGDFTLTGELFF.

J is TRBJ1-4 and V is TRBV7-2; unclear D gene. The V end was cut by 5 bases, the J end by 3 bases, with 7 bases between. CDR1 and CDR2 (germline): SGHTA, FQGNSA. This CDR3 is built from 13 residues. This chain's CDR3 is CASSPPANEKLFF. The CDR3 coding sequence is TGTGCCAGCAGCCCCCCGGCTAATGAAAAACTGTTTTTT. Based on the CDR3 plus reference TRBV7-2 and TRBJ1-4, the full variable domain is GAGVSQSPSNKVTEKGKDVELRCDPISGHTALYWYRQSLGQGLEFLIYFQGNSAPDKSGLPSDRFSAERTGGSVSTLTIQRTQQEDSAVYLCASSPPANEKLFFGSGTQLSVL.

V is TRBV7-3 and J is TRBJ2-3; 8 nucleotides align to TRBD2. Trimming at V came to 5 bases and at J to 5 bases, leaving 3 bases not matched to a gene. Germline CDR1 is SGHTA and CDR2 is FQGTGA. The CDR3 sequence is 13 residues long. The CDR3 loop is CASSLSGIDTQYF. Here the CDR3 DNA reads TGTGCCAGCAGCCTTAGCGGGATAGATACGCAGTATTTT.

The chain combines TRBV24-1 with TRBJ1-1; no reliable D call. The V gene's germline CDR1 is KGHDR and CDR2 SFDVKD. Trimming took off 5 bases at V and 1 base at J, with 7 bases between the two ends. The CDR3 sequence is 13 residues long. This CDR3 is CATSGTENTEAFF. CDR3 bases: TGTGCCACCAGTGGAACAGAGAACACTGAAGCTTTCTTT.

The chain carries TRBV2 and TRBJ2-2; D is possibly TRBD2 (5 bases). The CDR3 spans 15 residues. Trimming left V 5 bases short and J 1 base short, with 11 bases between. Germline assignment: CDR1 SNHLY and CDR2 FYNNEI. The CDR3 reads CASSRDLGNTGELFF. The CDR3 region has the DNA TGTGCCAGCAGTCGGGATTTAGGGAACACCGGGGAGCTGTTTTTT.

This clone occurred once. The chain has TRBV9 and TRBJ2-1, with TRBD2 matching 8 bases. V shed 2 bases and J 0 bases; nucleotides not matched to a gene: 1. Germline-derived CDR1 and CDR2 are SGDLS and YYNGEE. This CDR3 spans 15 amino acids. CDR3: CASSVSGNSYNEQFF. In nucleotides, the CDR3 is TGTGCCAGCAGCGTTAGCGGGAACTCCTACAATGAGCAGTTCTTC. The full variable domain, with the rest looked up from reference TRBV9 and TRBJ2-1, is DSGVTQTPKHLITATGQRVTLRCSPRSGDLSVYWYQQSLDQGLQFLIQYYNGEERAKGNILERFSAQQFPDLHSELNLSSLELGDSALYFCASSVSGNSYNEQFFGPGTRLTVL.

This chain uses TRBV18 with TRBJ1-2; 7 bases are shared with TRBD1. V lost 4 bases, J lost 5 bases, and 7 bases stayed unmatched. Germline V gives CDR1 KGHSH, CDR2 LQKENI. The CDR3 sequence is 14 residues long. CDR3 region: CASSLDRERYGYTF. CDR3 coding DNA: TGTGCCAGCTCACTAGACAGGGAGAGGTATGGCTACACCTTC.

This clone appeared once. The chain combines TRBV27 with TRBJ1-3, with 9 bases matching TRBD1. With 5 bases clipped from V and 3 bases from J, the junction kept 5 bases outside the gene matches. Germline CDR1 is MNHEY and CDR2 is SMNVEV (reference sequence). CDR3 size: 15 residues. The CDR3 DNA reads TGTGCCAGCAGTCCGGACAGGGGCTATGGAAACACCATATATTTT. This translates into CASSPDRGYGNTIYF.

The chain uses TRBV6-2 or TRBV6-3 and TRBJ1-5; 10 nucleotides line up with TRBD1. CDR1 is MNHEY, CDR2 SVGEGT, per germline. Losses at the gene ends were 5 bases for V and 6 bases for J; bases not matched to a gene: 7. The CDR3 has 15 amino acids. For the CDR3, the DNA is TGTGCCAGCAGTGCCTCCGGGACAGGGGTTCAGCCCCAGCATTTT. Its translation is CASSASGTGVQPQHF.

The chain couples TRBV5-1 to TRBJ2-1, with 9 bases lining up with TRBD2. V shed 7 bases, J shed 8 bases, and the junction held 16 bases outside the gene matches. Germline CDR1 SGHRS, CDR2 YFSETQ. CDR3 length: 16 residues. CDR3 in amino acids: CASRQNAGGVIDEQFF. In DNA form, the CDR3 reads TGCGCCAGCCGACAGAACGCGGGAGGGGTGATCGATGAGCAGTTCTTC.

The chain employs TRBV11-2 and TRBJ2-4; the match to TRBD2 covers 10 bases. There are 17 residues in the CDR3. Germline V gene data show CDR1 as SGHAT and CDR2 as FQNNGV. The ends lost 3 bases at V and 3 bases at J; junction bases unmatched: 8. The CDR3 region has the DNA TGTGCCAGCAGCTTCGACCTAGCGGGAGATGGCAAAAACATTCAGTACTTC. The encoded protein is CASSFDLAGDGKNIQYF.

CDR3 residues: CASSQTQYNEQFF. The CDR3 bases are TGTGCCAGCAGTCAGACTCAGTACAATGAGCAGTTCTTC. The V and J genes are TRBV27 and TRBJ2-1; no firm D call. V was cut by 5 bases and J by 4 bases, with 9 bases left in between. Per the germline V gene, CDR1 is MNHEY and CDR2 is SMNVEV (reference sequence). CDR3 length equals 13 residues.

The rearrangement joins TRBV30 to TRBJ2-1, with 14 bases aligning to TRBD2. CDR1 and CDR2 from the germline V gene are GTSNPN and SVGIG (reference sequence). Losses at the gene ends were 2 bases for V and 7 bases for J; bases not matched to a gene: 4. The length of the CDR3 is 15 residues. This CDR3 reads CAWSRLAGGLNEQFF. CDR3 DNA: TGTGCCTGGAGTAGACTAGCGGGGGGGCTGAATGAGCAGTTCTTC.